This T cell receptor beta chain derives from a study of vaccination effects on CD4 cells after COVID-19. Study-wide context: Every participant took two doses of the BNT162b2 or mRNA-1273 vaccine. The study, taken as a whole, reports: By a late point after vaccination, infection- and vaccine-induced clones had shrunk markedly through clonal contraction.

TCRdb keeps only in-frame clones here, not all; method: immunoSEQ multiplex PCR. The sample lists 60,000 to 70,000 clones; roughly 76% were seen once. To note about this clone: Its target is not known.

Antigen-specific CD4+ T cells were expanded with viral peptide pools in the ViraFEST assay before sequencing. Once cultured for more than nine days, the cells underwent separation to obtain CD4+ T cells. Every well housed about 1.8 million PBMC, which grew in culture alongside around 10 IU/ml IL-2 and 10 ug/ml peptides. The authors exchanged half the medium for IL-2 medium on days 3 and 7. Germline CDR1 is SGHTA and CDR2 is FQGNSA. V was clipped by 5 bases and J by 5 bases, with 11 bases between them. The CDR3 is made up of 13 amino acids. The TCR sequence derives from a human donor who received a COVID-19 vaccine. The chain employs TRBV7-2 and TRBJ2-3; a weak D match, TRBD2 (5 bases). The sequencing used CD4+ T cells from PBMCs cultured with HCoV-229E spike peptides, collected before COVID-19 vaccination. The CDR3 sequence: CASSQLRGDTQYF. CDR3 bases: TGTGCCAGCAGCCAACTCCGGGGAGATACGCAGTATTTT. Supplemented by reference TRBV7-2 and TRBJ2-3, the full variable domain reads GAGVSQSPSNKVTEKGKDVELRCDPISGHTALYWYRQSLGQGLEFLIYFQGNSAPDKSGLPSDRFSAERTGGSVSTLTIQRTQQEDSAVYLCASSQLRGDTQYFGPGTRLTVL.